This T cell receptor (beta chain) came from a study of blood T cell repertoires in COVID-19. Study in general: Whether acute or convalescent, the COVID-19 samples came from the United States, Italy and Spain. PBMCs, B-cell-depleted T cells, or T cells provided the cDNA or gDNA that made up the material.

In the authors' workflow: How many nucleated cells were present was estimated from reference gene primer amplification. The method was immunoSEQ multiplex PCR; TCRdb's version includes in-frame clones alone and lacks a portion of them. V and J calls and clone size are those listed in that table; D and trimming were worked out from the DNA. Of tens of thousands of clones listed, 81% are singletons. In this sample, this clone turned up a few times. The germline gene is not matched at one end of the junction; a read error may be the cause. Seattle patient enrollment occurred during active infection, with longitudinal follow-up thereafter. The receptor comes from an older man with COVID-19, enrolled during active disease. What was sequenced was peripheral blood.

The CDR3 loop is CASSHWDRVLIF. CDR3 in DNA: TGTGCCAGCAGCCATTGGGACAGGGTTTTGATTTTC. This chain joins TRBV3-1 (or the pseudogene TRBV3-2) and TRBJ1-2, with 9 bases lining up with TRBD1. Germline CDR1 reads LGHDT; CDR2 reads YNNKEL (reference sequence). The CDR3 contains 12 residues.